These 15 T cell receptor beta chains were all obtained from the same sample, sequenced in a study of blood T cell repertoires in COVID-19. The data were produced by immunoSEQ multiplex PCR, yet TCRdb's version contains in-frame clones alone and is incomplete. Here the sample spans 150,000 to 200,000 clones, 85% to 90% being singletons. The specimen was peripheral blood. The receptor set was obtained from a woman between 25 and 40 years old with active or convalescent COVID-19.

This clone was recorded once. This sequence joins TRBV9 and TRBJ1-1, with 8 positions matching TRBD1. The germline V gene encodes CDR1 SGDLS and CDR2 YYNGEE. The CDR3 covers 13 residues. V dropped 3 bases and J dropped 4; count of bases not matched to a gene: 2. This CDR3 reads CASSDGQGTEAFF. For the CDR3, the DNA is TGTGCCAGCAGCGACGGACAGGGCACTGAAGCTTTCTTT.

The chain couples TRBV7-9 to TRBJ1-2; possible D gene TRBD1, 5 bases. CDR1 is SEHNR, CDR2 FQNEAQ, per germline (reference sequence). The CDR3 has 15 amino acids. V lost 7 bases and J lost 2, with 17 bases in between. The CDR3 loop reads CASKPPGLPNYGYTF. The DNA for the CDR3 is TGTGCCAGCAAACCTCCGGGACTTCCCAACTATGGCTACACCTTC.

The chain joins TRBV27 to TRBJ1-6; 7 positions match TRBD1. The CDR3 is 13 residues long. The V gene's germline CDR1 is MNHEY and CDR2 SMNVEV (reference sequence). V dropped 4 bases and J dropped 19; count of bases not matched to a gene: 13. CDR3 amino acids: CASSSQTGLGLHF. CDR3 DNA: TGTGCCAGCAGTTCCCAGACAGGGCTCGGCTTGCACTTT.

V gene TRBV5-5 combines with J gene TRBJ1-1; D is uncertain. The CDR3 contains 14 residues. CDR1 and CDR2 from the germline V gene are SGHKS and YYEKEE (reference sequence). V was trimmed by 0 bases and J by 1 base, leaving 7 bases between them. CDR3 nucleotide sequence: TGTGCCAGCAGCTTGGGAACAGAGAACACTGAAGCTTTCTTT. Translating gives CASSLGTENTEAFF.

The chain recombines TRBV2 with TRBJ2-1, with D tentatively TRBD2 (5 bases). Trimming pared 8 bases from V and 7 bases from J, leaving 18 bases between. This CDR3 contains 14 residues. The germline V gene has CDR1 SNHLY and CDR2 FYNNEI. The CDR3 here is CASSEGFIKNEQFF. The CDR3 coding sequence is TGTGCCAGCTCCGAGGGCTTTATAAAGAATGAGCAGTTCTTC.

The chain carries TRBV10-3 and TRBJ1-1; no reliable D call. Germline lookup yields CDR1 ENHRY and CDR2 SYGVKD. This CDR3 has 12 residues. The V gene lost 0 bases and the J gene lost 11 bases, with 10 bases spanning the gap. The DNA for the CDR3 is TGTGCCATCAGTGAGTCCGTTCGAGATGCTTTCTTT. Translation gives CAISESVRDAFF.

This sequence joins TRBV18 and TRBJ2-5, with TRBD1 matching 8 bases. This CDR3 is 14 amino acids long. The V gene's germline CDR1 is KGHSH and CDR2 LQKENI. The J segment lost 5 bases and the V segment lost 9 bases, leaving 11 bases of the junction unmatched. CDR3 sequence reads: CASRDRWSGETQYF. CDR3 DNA sequence: TGTGCCAGTAGGGACAGGTGGAGCGGGGAGACCCAGTACTTC.

V gene TRBV3-1 (or the pseudogene TRBV3-2) combines with J gene TRBJ1-3; 8 nucleotides align to TRBD1. The CDR3 is made up of 16 amino acids. V was pared by 1 base and J by 4 bases, with 6 bases of the junction left unmatched. CDR1 and CDR2 (germline): LGHDT, YNNKEL (reference sequence). CDR3 protein: CASSQVGQAPGNTIYF. DNA of the CDR3: TGTGCCAGCAGCCAAGTGGGACAGGCCCCAGGAAACACCATATATTTT.

This CDR3 is CASSMGGTFADEQYF. Written as DNA, the CDR3 is TGTGCCAGTAGTATGGGCGGGACTTTCGCCGACGAGCAGTACTTC. The chain combines TRBV19 with TRBJ2-7; a possible D gene is TRBD2 (6 bases). The V end was cut by 3 bases, the J end by 5 bases, with 17 bases between. The CDR3 has 15 amino acids. Germline CDR1 and CDR2: LNHDA and SQIVND (reference sequence).

The V gene is TRBV12-3 or TRBV12-4, the J gene TRBJ1-5; D call uncertain. Trimming removed 3 bases at V and 5 bases at J, with 5 bases between. The CDR3 totals 12 residues. DNA for the CDR3: TGTGCCAGCAGTTTTTATGATCAGCCCCAGCATTTT. It encodes CASSFYDQPQHF.

V gene TRBV11-2 combines with J gene TRBJ2-7; 10 bases are a match to TRBD2. The CDR3 sequence is 14 residues long. The germline gives CDR1 SGHAT, CDR2 FQNNGV. Germline trimming cut 5 bases from V and 3 bases from J; bases unmatched to any gene: 4. As DNA, the CDR3 is TGTGCCAGCAGCCAACTAGCGGGGCACTACGAGCAGTACTTC. Protein product: CASSQLAGHYEQYF. Using reference TRBV11-2 and TRBJ2-7 for the parts outside the CDR3, the full variable domain is EAGVAQSPRYKIIEKRQSVAFWCNPISGHATLYWYQQILGQGPKLLIQFQNNGVVDDSQLPKDRFSAERLKGVDSTLKIQPAKLEDSAVYLCASSQLAGHYEQYFGPGTRLTVT.

This clone was seen just once. V is TRBV18 and J is TRBJ1-2; D call uncertain. V gave up 4 bases and J gave up 6 bases, with 15 bases separating them. Germline CDR1 KGHSH, CDR2 LQKENI. The CDR3 runs 14 residues. The chain's CDR3 is CASSQLLVADGYTF. The CDR3 region has the DNA TGTGCCAGCTCACAACTTTTGGTCGCGGATGGCTACACCTTC.

This rearrangement joins TRBV30 to TRBJ1-1, with D hard to call. The length of the CDR3 is 14 residues. Germline lookup yields CDR1 GTSNPN and CDR2 SVGIG (reference sequence). V was clipped by 1 base and J by 11 bases, with 20 bases between them. CDR3 in amino acids: CAWSAVRERLEAFF. CDR3 nucleotide sequence: TGTGCCTGGAGTGCGGTTAGGGAGCGGCTGGAGGCTTTCTTT.

J is TRBJ2-1 and V is TRBV7-9; 10 bases line up with TRBD1. This CDR3 comprises 12 residues. Trimming took 4 bases from V and 15 from J; bases not matched to a gene: 6. The germline CDR1 and CDR2 sequences are SEHNR and FQNEAQ (reference sequence). The CDR3 sequence: CASSSGQGGRFF. The CDR3 nucleotides are TGTGCCAGCAGCTCCGGACAGGGGGGGCGGTTCTTC.

The chain combines TRBV7-9 with TRBJ1-1; D perhaps matches TRBD1 (5 bases). Germline CDR1 is SEHNR and CDR2 is FQNEAQ (reference sequence). The CDR3 has 16 residues. Trimming left V 1 base short and J 1 base short, with 13 bases between. The CDR3 DNA sequence: TGTGCCAGCAGCTTAGTCGGTGGGGGAGGGAACACTGAAGCTTTCTTT. Amino acids: CASSLVGGGGNTEAFF. Drawing the rest from reference TRBV7-9 and TRBJ1-1, the complete variable domain is DTGVSQNPRHKITKRGQNVTFRCDPISEHNRLYWYRQTLGQGPEFLTYFQNEAQLEKSRLLSDRFSAERPKGSFSTLEIQRTEQGDSAMYLCASSLVGGGGNTEAFFGQGTRLTVV.